The T cell receptor (beta chain) described here comes from a study of CD4 T cell repertoires in COVID-19 (dated by TCRdb to the early 2020s). With respect to the entire study: For cross-reactivity analysis, CFSE-low cells were expanded with IL-2 for roughly 9 days and were then relabeled and restimulated with spike proteins from other coronaviruses. Subset-level TCR Vbeta repertoire analysis of SARS-CoV-2-reactive T cells was performed in a few recovered individuals. In COVID-19-recovered individuals, the study described naturally processed CD4+ T cell responses to SARS-CoV-2 spike and nucleoprotein and used TCR Vbeta sequencing to evaluate clonal composition. Study-wide conclusions, independent of this receptor: Two or all three memory subsets shared several of the most expanded SARS-CoV-2-reactive clonotypes, which suggests intraclonal diversification. Between roughly 6.5 and 28% of SARS-CoV-2 clonotypes were also detected in SARS-CoV and/or HKU1 spike-stimulated secondary cultures, consistent with cross-reactivity.

In regard to this clone: The specificity of this receptor is unknown. Base qualities are missing; no much larger clone stands one base away.

Memory T cell samples that were not cultured went straight to sequencing right after ex vivo isolation. From peripheral blood mononuclear cells, the researchers isolated CD4+ total memory, central memory, effector memory and circulating T follicular helper cells. Library preparation was by the immunoSEQ multiplex PCR assay. As for how the authors treated the data: To quantify how much the repertoires of different subsets overlapped, the Chao-Jaccard similarity index was used along with counts of shared clonotypes. TCRdb holds this immuneACCESS table with in-frame rearrangements only. Some clones are missing; in checked studies, unresolved V genes explain under half, and the rest has no known cause. D and trimming come from the DNA, and the V and J calls and clone size come from that table. The sample yields 20,000 to 30,000 clones; over 90% were counted once. The ten most abundant clones make up over 0.55% of the sample.

This receptor was taken from a human donor who had COVID-19. The sample here was circulating follicular helper CD4+ T cells (cTfh) from blood, taken before the COVID-19 pandemic. In the paper's terms, the cell subset or site label means: circulating T follicular helper cells.

This receptor carries the CDR3 CASSLGQSNYGYTF. The sequenced DNA is TGTGCCAGCAGCTTAGGGCAGTCTAACTATGGCTACACCTTC. The rearrangement joined TRBV7-8 to TRBJ1-2; the D gene assignment is ambiguous. The CDR3 has 14 amino acids, counting the end cysteine and phenylalanine. Here the CDR3 DNA is all that survives: 42 bases in frame from base 1. CDR1 and CDR2 were assigned from the germline V gene as SGHVS and FQNEAQ. Trimming at the junction amounts to 1 base on V and 0 bases on J, and the germline ends lie 6 bases apart.